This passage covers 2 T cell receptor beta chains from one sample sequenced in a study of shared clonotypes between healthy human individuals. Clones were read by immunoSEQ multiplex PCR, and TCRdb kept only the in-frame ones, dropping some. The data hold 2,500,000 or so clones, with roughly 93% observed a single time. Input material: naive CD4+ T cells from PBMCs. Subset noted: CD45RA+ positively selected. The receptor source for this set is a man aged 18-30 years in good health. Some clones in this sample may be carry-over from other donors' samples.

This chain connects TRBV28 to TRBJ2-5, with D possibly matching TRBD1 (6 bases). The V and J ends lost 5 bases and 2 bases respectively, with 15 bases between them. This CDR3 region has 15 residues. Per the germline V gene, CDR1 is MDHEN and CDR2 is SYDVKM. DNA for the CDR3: TGTGCCAGCAGTCCCCGCTGGACAGTACAAGAGACCCAGTACTTC. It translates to CASSPRWTVQETQYF.

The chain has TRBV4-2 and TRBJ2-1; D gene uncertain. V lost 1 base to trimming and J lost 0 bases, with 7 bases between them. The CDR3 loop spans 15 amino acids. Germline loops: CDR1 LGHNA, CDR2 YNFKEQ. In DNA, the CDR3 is TGTGCCAGCAGCCAAGTTTTCAGCTCCTACAATGAGCAGTTCTTC. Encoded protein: CASSQVFSSYNEQFF.